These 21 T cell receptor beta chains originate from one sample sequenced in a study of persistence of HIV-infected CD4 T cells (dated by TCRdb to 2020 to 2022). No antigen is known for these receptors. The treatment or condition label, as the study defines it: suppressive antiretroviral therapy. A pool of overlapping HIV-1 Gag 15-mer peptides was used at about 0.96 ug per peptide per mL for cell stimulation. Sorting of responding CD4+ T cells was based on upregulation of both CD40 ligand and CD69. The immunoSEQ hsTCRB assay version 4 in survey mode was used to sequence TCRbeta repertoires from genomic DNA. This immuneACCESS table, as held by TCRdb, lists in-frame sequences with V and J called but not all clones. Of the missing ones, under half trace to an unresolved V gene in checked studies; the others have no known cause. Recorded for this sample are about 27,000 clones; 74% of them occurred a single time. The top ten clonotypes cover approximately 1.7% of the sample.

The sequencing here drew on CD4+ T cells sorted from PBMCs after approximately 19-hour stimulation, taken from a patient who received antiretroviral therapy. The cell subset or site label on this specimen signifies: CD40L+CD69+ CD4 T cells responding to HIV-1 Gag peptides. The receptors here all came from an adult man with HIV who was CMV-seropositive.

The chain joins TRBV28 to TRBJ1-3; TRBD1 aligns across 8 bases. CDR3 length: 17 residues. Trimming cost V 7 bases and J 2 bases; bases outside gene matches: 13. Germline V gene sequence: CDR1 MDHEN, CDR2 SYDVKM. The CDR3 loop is CASNPTGRTGTGNTIYF. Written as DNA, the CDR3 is TGTGCCAGCAACCCTACCGGGAGGACAGGGACTGGAAACACCATATATTTT.

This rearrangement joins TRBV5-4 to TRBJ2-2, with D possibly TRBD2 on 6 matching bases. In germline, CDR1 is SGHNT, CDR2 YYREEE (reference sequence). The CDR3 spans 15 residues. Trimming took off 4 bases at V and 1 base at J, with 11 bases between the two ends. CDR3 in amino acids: CASSPGTLNTGELFF. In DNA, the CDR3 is TGTGCCAGCAGCCCCGGGACTTTGAACACCGGGGAGCTGTTTTTT.

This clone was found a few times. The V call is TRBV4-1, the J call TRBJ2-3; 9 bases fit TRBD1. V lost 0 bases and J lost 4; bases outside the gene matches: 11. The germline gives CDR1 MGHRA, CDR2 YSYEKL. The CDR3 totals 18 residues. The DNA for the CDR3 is TGCGCCAGCAGCCAAGATTCTATACACAGGGGGCAAGCAGATACGCAGTATTTT. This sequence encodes CASSQDSIHRGQADTQYF.

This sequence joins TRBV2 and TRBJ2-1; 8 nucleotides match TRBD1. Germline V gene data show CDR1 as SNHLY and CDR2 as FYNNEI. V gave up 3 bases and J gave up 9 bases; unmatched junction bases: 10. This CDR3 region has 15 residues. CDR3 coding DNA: TGTGCCAGCAGTGAGTGGCAGGGGGCTGTCGGTGAGCAGTTCTTC. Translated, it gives CASSEWQGAVGEQFF.

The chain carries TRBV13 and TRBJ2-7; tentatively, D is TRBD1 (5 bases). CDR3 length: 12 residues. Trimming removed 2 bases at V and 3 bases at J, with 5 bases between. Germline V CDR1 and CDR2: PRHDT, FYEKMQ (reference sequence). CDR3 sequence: CASSLTGYEQYF. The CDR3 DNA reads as TGTGCCAGCAGCTTAACAGGCTACGAGCAGTACTTC.

The CDR3 DNA is TGTGCCAGCAGCCCCGTCCCCAGGGGGGTTGATATCAGTTCACCCCTCCACTTT. Translated: CASSPVPRGVDISSPLHF. The chain employs TRBV28 and TRBJ1-6; the match to TRBD1 covers 7 bases. The CDR3 covers 18 residues. The trim removed 6 bases at V and 9 bases at J, leaving 20 bases unmatched. Germline assignment: CDR1 MDHEN and CDR2 SYDVKM.

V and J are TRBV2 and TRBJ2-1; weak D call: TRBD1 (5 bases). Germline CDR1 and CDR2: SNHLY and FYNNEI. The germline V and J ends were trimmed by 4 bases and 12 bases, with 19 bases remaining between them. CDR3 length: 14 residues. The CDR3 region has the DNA TGTGCCAGCAGTGTCTTTCAGGGTAGAATGGGGCAGTTCTTC. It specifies CASSVFQGRMGQFF.

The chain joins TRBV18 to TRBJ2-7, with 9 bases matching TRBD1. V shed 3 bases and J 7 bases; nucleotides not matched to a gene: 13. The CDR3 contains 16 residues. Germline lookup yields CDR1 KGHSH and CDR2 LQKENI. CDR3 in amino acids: CASSPRPGQGTGEQYF. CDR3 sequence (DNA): TGTGCCAGCTCACCGAGACCGGGACAGGGTACGGGGGAGCAGTACTTC.

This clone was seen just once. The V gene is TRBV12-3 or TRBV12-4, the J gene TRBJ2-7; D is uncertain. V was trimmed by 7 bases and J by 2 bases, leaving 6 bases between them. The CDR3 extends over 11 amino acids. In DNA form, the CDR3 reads TGTGCCAGCAAGCAGGCCTACGAGCAGTACTTC. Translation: CASKQAYEQYF.

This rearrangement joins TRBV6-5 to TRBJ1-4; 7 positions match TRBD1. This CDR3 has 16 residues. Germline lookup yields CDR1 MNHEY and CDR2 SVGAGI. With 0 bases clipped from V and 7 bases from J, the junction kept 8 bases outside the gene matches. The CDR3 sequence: CASSYSMTGQGEKLFF. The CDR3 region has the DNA TGTGCCAGCAGTTACTCGATGACAGGGCAAGGTGAAAAACTGTTTTTT.

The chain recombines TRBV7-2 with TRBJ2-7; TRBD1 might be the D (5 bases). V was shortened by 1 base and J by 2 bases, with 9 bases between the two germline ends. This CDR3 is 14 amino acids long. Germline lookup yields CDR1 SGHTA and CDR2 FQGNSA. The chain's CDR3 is CASSLGGGPYEQYF. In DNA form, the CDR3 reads TGTGCCAGCAGCTTAGGGGGCGGACCCTACGAGCAGTACTTC.

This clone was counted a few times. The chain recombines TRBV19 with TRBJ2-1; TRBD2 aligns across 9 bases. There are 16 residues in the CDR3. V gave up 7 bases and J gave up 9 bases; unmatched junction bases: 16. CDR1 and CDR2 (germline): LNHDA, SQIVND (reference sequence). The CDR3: CASTGGGAGGGGEQFF. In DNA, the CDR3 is TGTGCCAGTACGGGCGGGGGGGCCGGCGGAGGTGGTGAGCAGTTCTTC.

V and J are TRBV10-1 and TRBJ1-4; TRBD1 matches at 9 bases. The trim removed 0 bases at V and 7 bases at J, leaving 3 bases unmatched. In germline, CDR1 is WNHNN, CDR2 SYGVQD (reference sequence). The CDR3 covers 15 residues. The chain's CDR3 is CASSESTGGGEKLFF. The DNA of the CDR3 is TGCGCCAGCAGTGAGTCGACAGGGGGGGGTGAAAAACTGTTTTTT.

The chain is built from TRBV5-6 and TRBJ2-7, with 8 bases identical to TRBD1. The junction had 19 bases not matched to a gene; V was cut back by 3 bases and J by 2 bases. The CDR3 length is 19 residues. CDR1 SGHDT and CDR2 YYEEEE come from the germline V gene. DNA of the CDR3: TGTGCCAGCAGCTCGACTGGGACAGGCAAAGCTCCACAGACCTACGAGCAGTACTTC. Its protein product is CASSSTGTGKAPQTYEQYF.

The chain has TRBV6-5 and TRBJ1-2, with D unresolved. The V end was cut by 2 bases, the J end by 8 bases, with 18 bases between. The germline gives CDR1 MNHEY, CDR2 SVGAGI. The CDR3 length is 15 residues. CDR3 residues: CASSYGEGRKKGYTF. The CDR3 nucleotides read TGTGCCAGCAGTTACGGGGAGGGCCGAAAGAAGGGCTACACCTTC.

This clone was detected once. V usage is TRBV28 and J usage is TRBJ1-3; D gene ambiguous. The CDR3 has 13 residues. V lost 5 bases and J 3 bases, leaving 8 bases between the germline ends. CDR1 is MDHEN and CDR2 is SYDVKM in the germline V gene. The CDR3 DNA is TGTGCCAGCAGTGCGGACTTTGGAAACACCATATATTTT. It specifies CASSADFGNTIYF. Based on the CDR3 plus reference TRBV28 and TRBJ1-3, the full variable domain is DVKVTQSSRYLVKRTGEKVFLECVQDMDHENMFWYRQDPGLGLRLIYFSYDVKMKEKGDIPEGYSVSREKKERFSLILESASTNQTSMYLCASSADFGNTIYFGEGSWLTVV.

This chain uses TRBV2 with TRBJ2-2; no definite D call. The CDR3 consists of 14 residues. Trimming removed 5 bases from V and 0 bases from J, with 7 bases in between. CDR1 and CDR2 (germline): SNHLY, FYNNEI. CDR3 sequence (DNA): TGTGCCAGCAGTCGAGAGGCGAACACCGGGGAGCTGTTTTTT. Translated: CASSREANTGELFF.

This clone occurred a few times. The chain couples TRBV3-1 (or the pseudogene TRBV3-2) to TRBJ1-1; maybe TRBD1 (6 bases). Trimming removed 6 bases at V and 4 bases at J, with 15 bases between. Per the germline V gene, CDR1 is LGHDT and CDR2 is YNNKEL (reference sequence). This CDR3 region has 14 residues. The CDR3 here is CASSHQGRSTEAFF. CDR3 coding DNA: TGTGCCAGCAGTCATCAGGGGAGGAGCACTGAAGCTTTCTTT.

The CDR3 sequence is CASSLPPPGQGYEQYF. In DNA, the CDR3 is TGTGCCAGCAGTCTACCCCCTCCGGGACAGGGGTACGAGCAGTACTTC. This chain links TRBV28 with TRBJ2-7; 10 bases are shared with TRBD1. Germline assignment: CDR1 MDHEN and CDR2 SYDVKM. The CDR3 loop spans 16 amino acids. V lost 5 bases to trimming and J lost 4 bases; unmatched junction nucleotides: 11. The full variable domain, its missing parts supplied by reference TRBV28 and TRBJ2-7, is DVKVTQSSRYLVKRTGEKVFLECVQDMDHENMFWYRQDPGLGLRLIYFSYDVKMKEKGDIPEGYSVSREKKERFSLILESASTNQTSMYLCASSLPPPGQGYEQYFGPGTRLTVT.

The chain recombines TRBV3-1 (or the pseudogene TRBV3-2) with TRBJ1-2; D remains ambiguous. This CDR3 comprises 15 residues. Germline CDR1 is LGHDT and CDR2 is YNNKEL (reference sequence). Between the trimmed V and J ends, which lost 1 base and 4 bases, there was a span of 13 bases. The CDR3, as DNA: TGTGCCAGCAGCCAAGGCCCCTGGGGAGCCTATGGCTACACCTTC. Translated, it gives CASSQGPWGAYGYTF.

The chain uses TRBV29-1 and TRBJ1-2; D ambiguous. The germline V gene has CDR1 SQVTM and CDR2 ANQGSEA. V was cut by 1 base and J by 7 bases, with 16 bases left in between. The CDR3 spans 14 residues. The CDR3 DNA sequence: TGCAGCGTTGAAGTTGGACGGAGGGATGGTGGCTACACCTTC. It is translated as CSVEVGRRDGGYTF.